Presented here are 19 T cell receptor beta chains from one specimen sequenced in a study of CD8+ T cells in alopecia areata. After isolation, RNA underwent reverse transcription to generate cDNA as the sequencing template. Generated by immunoSEQ multiplex PCR, the TCRdb table keeps only in-frame clones and is missing some. The repertoire holds 90,000 to 100,000 clones, about 64% seen once, with roughly a sixth in the top ten. Treatment described: oral pan-JAK inhibitor, 5-10 mg twice daily. Sequencing used CD8+ T cells sorted from blood, obtained at week 4, from a patient treated with tofacitinib. The receptor source for this set is a human donor with alopecia areata.

This clone was observed a few times. The chain carries TRBV29-1 and TRBJ2-2; D is unresolved. The CDR3 has 13 amino acids. Trimming removed 3 bases at V and 2 bases at J, with 7 bases between. Germline CDR1 and CDR2: SQVTM and ANQGSEA. CDR3 residues: CSVDQANTGELFF. The CDR3 DNA follows: TGCAGCGTTGACCAGGCCAACACCGGGGAGCTGTTTTTT.

Only a few counts were recorded for this clone. The CDR3 region is CASTLGGGNQPQHF. The CDR3 nucleotides are TGTGCCAGCACTCTCGGGGGCGGGAATCAGCCCCAGCATTTT. The V and J genes are TRBV28 and TRBJ1-5; D possibly corresponds to TRBD1 (6 bases). Germline CDR1 is MDHEN and CDR2 is SYDVKM. CDR3 size: 14 residues. Trimming removed 7 bases at V and 4 bases at J, with 14 bases between. The complete variable domain, with remaining parts taken from reference TRBV28 and TRBJ1-5, reads DVKVTQSSRYLVKRTGEKVFLECVQDMDHENMFWYRQDPGLGLRLIYFSYDVKMKEKGDIPEGYSVSREKKERFSLILESASTNQTSMYLCASTLGGGNQPQHFGDGTRLSIL.

This clone has just one count. The chain uses TRBV5-4 and TRBJ2-7; 10 bases match TRBD1. The CDR3 totals 14 residues. In germline, CDR1 is SGHNT, CDR2 YYREEE (reference sequence). The V segment lost 4 bases and the J segment 5 bases; nucleotides outside the gene matches: 6. The CDR3 sequence: CASSETGGPDEQYF. CDR3 in DNA: TGTGCCAGCAGCGAGACAGGGGGCCCTGACGAGCAGTACTTC.

This clone appeared a few times. This sequence joins TRBV2 and TRBJ2-5; D might be TRBD2 (5 bases). V shed 5 bases and J shed 1 base, with 14 bases lying between them. CDR1 SNHLY and CDR2 FYNNEI come from the germline V gene. This CDR3 has 15 residues. The CDR3 sequence is CASSPEAVAQETQYF. The CDR3 bases are TGTGCCAGCAGTCCGGAGGCGGTAGCCCAAGAGACCCAGTACTTC.

This clone has just a few counts. V gene TRBV5-6 combines with J gene TRBJ2-2, with 8 bases aligning to TRBD1. CDR3 length equals 13 residues. The V gene's germline CDR1 is SGHDT and CDR2 YYEEEE. V lost 4 bases and J lost 5; bases outside the gene matches: 1. This CDR3 is CASSRQGTGELFF. CDR3 coding DNA: TGTGCCAGCAGCCGACAGGGGACCGGGGAGCTGTTTTTT.

V is TRBV5-6 and J is TRBJ2-1; a weak D match, TRBD2 (5 bases). From germline, CDR1 is SGHDT and CDR2 YYEEEE. The V and J ends lost 1 base and 5 bases respectively, with 25 bases between them. CDR3 length: 19 amino acids. Here the CDR3 reads CASSLRVFLTSEPNNEQFF. CDR3 bases: TGTGCCAGCAGCTTGCGTGTTTTTCTAACTAGTGAACCAAACAATGAGCAGTTCTTC.

In DNA, the CDR3 is TGTGCCAGCAGTCCCCTCCAGCAGGGTGGGAACACTGAAGCTTTCTTT. Protein sequence: CASSPLQQGGNTEAFF. J is TRBJ1-1 and V is TRBV27; tentative D call: TRBD1 (5 bases). The ends were cut back, 5 bases at V and 1 base at J, with 17 bases in the middle. The CDR3 totals 16 residues. Per the germline V gene, CDR1 is MNHEY and CDR2 is SMNVEV (reference sequence).

The table lists this clone with many counts. CDR3 sequence reads: CASSDWTGRNRELFF. The CDR3 DNA reads as TGTGCCAGTAGCGATTGGACAGGACGGAATCGGGAGCTGTTTTTT. The genes are TRBV19 and TRBJ2-2, with 7 bases fitting TRBD1. The CDR3 totals 15 residues. V was pared by 6 bases and J by 9 bases, with 13 bases of the junction left unmatched. Germline V gene lookup returns CDR1 LNHDA and CDR2 SQIVND (reference sequence). The full variable domain, completed using reference TRBV19 and TRBJ2-2, is DGGITQSPKYLFRKEGQNVTLSCEQNLNHDAMYWYRQDPGQGLRLIYYSQIVNDFQKGDIAEGYSVSREKKESFPLTVTSAQKNPTAFYLCASSDWTGRNRELFFGEGSRLTVL.

The chain couples TRBV20-1 to TRBJ1-5; D remains ambiguous. The CDR3 covers 10 residues. The germline V gene has CDR1 DFQATT and CDR2 SNEGSKA (reference sequence). V lost 2 bases, J lost 5 bases, and 1 base lay in between. CDR3: CSARHQPQHF. CDR3 DNA sequence: TGCAGTGCTAGACATCAGCCCCAGCATTTT.

The rearrangement joins TRBV7-9 to TRBJ2-1; 13 bases fit TRBD2. CDR1 SEHNR and CDR2 FQNEAQ come from the germline V gene (reference sequence). V lost 5 bases, J lost 7 bases, and 8 bases stayed unmatched. The CDR3 contains 16 residues. The CDR3 here is CASSPALAGGRNEQFF. Here the CDR3 DNA reads TGTGCCAGCAGCCCGGCACTAGCGGGAGGGCGGAATGAGCAGTTCTTC.

V usage is TRBV27 and J usage is TRBJ2-6, with D uncertain. This CDR3 is 14 amino acids long. In germline, CDR1 is MNHEY, CDR2 SMNVEV (reference sequence). The V gene lost 6 bases and the J gene lost 0 bases, with 6 bases spanning the gap. CDR3 coding DNA: TGTGCCAGCAGCCTAAACTCTGGGGCCAACGTCCTGACTTTC. This encodes CASSLNSGANVLTF.

This clone was seen only once. V gene TRBV28 combines with J gene TRBJ2-5, with unresolved D. Trimming took 2 bases from V and 5 from J, leaving 3 bases between them. The CDR3 is 11 residues long. CDR1 and CDR2 from the germline V gene are MDHEN and SYDVKM. This CDR3 is CASSLTETQYF. The CDR3 DNA reads as TGTGCCAGCAGTTTAACGGAGACCCAGTACTTC.

CDR3 in DNA: TGTGCCAGCAGCTTGCAGGGGGAATACAATGAGCAGTTCTTC. It encodes CASSLQGEYNEQFF. The chain is built from TRBV11-2 and TRBJ2-1, with 7 bases aligning to TRBD1. This CDR3 has 14 residues. J gave up 4 bases and V 3 bases, and 3 bases lay outside the gene matches. Germline CDR1 SGHAT, CDR2 FQNNGV.

This chain uses TRBV6-5 with TRBJ2-1, with D possibly TRBD2 on 5 matching bases. The germline CDR1 and CDR2 sequences are MNHEY and SVGAGI. Trimming cost V 0 bases and J 3 bases, with 9 bases left between them. The CDR3 runs 15 residues. CDR3: CASSYSAGVYNEQFF. CDR3 nucleotide sequence: TGTGCCAGCAGTTACTCGGCGGGTGTCTACAATGAGCAGTTCTTC.

The chain has TRBV7-8 and TRBJ2-3; 8 positions agree with TRBD1. The trim removed 5 bases at V and 4 bases at J, leaving 8 bases unmatched. This CDR3 is built from 15 residues. From germline, CDR1 is SGHVS and CDR2 FQNEAQ. The CDR3 sequence is CASSPRTGWSDTQYF. CDR3 in DNA: TGTGCCAGCAGCCCTAGGACAGGGTGGTCAGATACGCAGTATTTT.

This rearrangement joins TRBV7-9 to TRBJ2-3; D not certain. The CDR3 is made up of 13 amino acids. Germline V gives CDR1 SEHNR, CDR2 FQNEAQ (reference sequence). The V and J ends lost 1 base and 4 bases respectively, with 6 bases between them. CDR3 loop: CASSLEDADTQYF. Here the CDR3 DNA reads TGTGCCAGCAGCTTAGAGGACGCAGATACGCAGTATTTT. Full variable domain (rest looked up from reference TRBV7-9 and TRBJ2-3): DTGVSQNPRHKITKRGQNVTFRCDPISEHNRLYWYRQTLGQGPEFLTYFQNEAQLEKSRLLSDRFSAERPKGSFSTLEIQRTEQGDSAMYLCASSLEDADTQYFGPGTRLTVL.

V and J are TRBV20-1 and TRBJ1-2, with D uncertain. Looked up from germline, CDR1 is DFQATT and CDR2 is SNEGSKA (reference sequence). The V end was cut by 5 bases, the J end by 6 bases, with 10 bases between. This CDR3 contains 11 residues. CDR3 amino acids: CSASSNDGYTF. In DNA form, the CDR3 reads TGCAGTGCTTCTTCGAATGATGGCTACACCTTC.

This sequence joins TRBV6-5 and TRBJ1-2; no reliable D call. The V and J ends lost 7 bases and 2 bases respectively, with 14 bases between them. The CDR3 runs to 14 residues. Germline loops: CDR1 MNHEY, CDR2 SVGAGI. The CDR3 loop reads CASTFLSGNYGYTF. For the CDR3, the DNA is TGTGCCAGCACCTTCTTATCTGGGAACTATGGCTACACCTTC.

A single count supports this clone. The chain links TRBV5-1 to TRBJ2-1; 9 bases line up with TRBD2. Unmatched junction bases numbered 11, after V lost 4 bases and J lost 3 bases. Germline V lookup: CDR1 SGHRS, CDR2 YFSETQ. This CDR3 contains 17 residues. The CDR3 DNA reads TGCGCCAGCAGCCAGGGCGCGGGAGGGCTCTACTACAATGAGCAGTTCTTC. Its protein product is CASSQGAGGLYYNEQFF. Supplemented by reference TRBV5-1 and TRBJ2-1, the full variable domain reads KAGVTQTPRYLIKTRGQQVTLSCSPISGHRSVSWYQQTPGQGLQFLFEYFSETQRNKGNFPGRFSGRQFSNSRSEMNVSTLELGDSALYLCASSQGAGGLYYNEQFFGPGTRLTVL.